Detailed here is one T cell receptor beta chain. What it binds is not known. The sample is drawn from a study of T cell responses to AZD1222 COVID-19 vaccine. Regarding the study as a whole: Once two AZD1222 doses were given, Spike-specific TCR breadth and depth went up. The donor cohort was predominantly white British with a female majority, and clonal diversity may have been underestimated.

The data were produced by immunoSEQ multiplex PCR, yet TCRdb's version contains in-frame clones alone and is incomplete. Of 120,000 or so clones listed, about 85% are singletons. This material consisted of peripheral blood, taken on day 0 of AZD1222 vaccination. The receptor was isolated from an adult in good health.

The CDR3 here is CASSRQGVGYTF. The DNA for the CDR3 is TGTGCCAGCAGCCGACAGGGTGTGGGCTACACCTTC. The chain employs TRBV7-9 and TRBJ1-2; 7 bases align to TRBD1. Germline CDR1 SEHNR, CDR2 FQNEAQ (reference sequence). Germline trimming cut 5 bases from V and 8 bases from J; bases unmatched to any gene: 5. The CDR3 runs 12 residues.